This passage covers 27 T cell receptor beta chains from one sample sequenced in a study of T cell changes during pregnancy in multiple sclerosis. Clones were read by immunoSEQ multiplex PCR, and TCRdb kept only the in-frame ones, dropping some. The table records approximately 20,000 clones, 86% of them present only once. The source material was CD8+ T cells from peripheral blood mononuclear cells, sampled in the third trimester of pregnancy. These receptors originate from a female donor in good health, enrolled as a control in a pregnancy study.

The chain couples TRBV7-8 to TRBJ1-2; 7 nucleotides line up with TRBD1. This CDR3 is 15 amino acids long. V shed 3 bases and J 0 bases; nucleotides not matched to a gene: 4. Germline loops: CDR1 SGHVS, CDR2 FQNEAQ. CDR3 coding DNA: TGTGCCAGCAGCTTGACAGGGAGTCCTAACTATGGCTACACCTTC. Translation gives CASSLTGSPNYGYTF.

The gene calls are TRBV4-3 and TRBJ1-2; no reliable D call. The CDR3 has 14 amino acids. V was clipped by 7 bases and J by 0 bases, with 12 bases between them. CDR1 and CDR2 from the germline V gene are LGHNA and YSLEER. The chain's CDR3 is CASTPSGANYGYTF. The DNA for the CDR3 is TGCGCCAGCACCCCGTCCGGTGCTAACTATGGCTACACCTTC.

The chain recombines TRBV28 with TRBJ2-7; 8 bases are shared with TRBD2. CDR3 length: 15 residues. From germline, CDR1 is MDHEN and CDR2 SYDVKM. The V segment lost 3 bases and the J segment 0 bases; nucleotides outside the gene matches: 4. CDR3 amino acids: CASSFSAGGSYEQYF. The CDR3 DNA follows: TGTGCCAGCAGTTTTTCTGCGGGGGGCTCCTACGAGCAGTACTTC.

CDR3 region: CASSTGTSGGHEQYF. DNA of the CDR3: TGTGCCAGTAGTACAGGGACTAGTGGGGGGCACGAGCAGTACTTC. The genes are TRBV19 and TRBJ2-7, with TRBD2 matching 8 bases. J lost 5 bases, V lost 4 bases, and 10 bases had no gene match. The germline gives CDR1 LNHDA, CDR2 SQIVND (reference sequence). The CDR3 spans 15 residues.

The chain uses TRBV4-3 and TRBJ2-7; 10 nucleotides agree with TRBD1. The V gene end was trimmed by 1 base and the J gene end by 3 bases; junction bases not matched to a gene: 9. Germline CDR1 and CDR2: LGHNA and YSLEER. The CDR3 consists of 17 residues. CDR3 sequence reads: CASSQALGGDRGYEQYF. Written as DNA, the CDR3 is TGCGCCAGCAGCCAAGCCCTCGGGGGGGACAGGGGCTACGAGCAGTACTTC.

This clone occurred a few times. The DNA of the CDR3 is TGTGCCAGCAGCCCCCCCCGGGGAAACACTGAAGCTTTCTTT. This codes for CASSPPRGNTEAFF. V and J are TRBV11-2 and TRBJ1-1, with D unclear. Trimming left V 5 bases short and J 2 bases short, with 12 bases between. This CDR3 spans 14 amino acids. CDR1 and CDR2 from the germline V gene are SGHAT and FQNNGV.

This clone was picked up a small number of times. The gene calls are TRBV19 and TRBJ1-1, with D possibly being TRBD1 (6 bases). V lost 4 bases to trimming and J lost 1 base, with 13 bases between them. Germline V gives CDR1 LNHDA, CDR2 SQIVND (reference sequence). This CDR3 spans 15 amino acids. The CDR3 spells CASSRVRDTNTEAFF. The CDR3 nucleotides read TGTGCCAGTAGTAGGGTCAGGGACACGAACACTGAAGCTTTCTTT.

The V call is TRBV4-1, the J call TRBJ2-5, with 8 bases identical to TRBD2. This CDR3 has 14 amino acids. The germline CDR1 and CDR2 sequences are MGHRA and YSYEKL. The V gene end was trimmed by 4 bases and the J gene end by 2 bases; junction bases not matched to a gene: 3. The CDR3 DNA reads as TGCGCCAGCAGCCCCCCGGGGGGGCAAGAGACCCAGTACTTC. Translated: CASSPPGGQETQYF.

This chain links TRBV13 with TRBJ2-7; 11 bases align to TRBD1. The CDR3 has 17 residues. V trimming: 2 bases; J trimming: 0 bases; junction bases outside the gene matches: 6. Germline CDR1 PRHDT, CDR2 FYEKMQ (reference sequence). The CDR3 DNA is TGTGCCAGCAGCTTACAAGGACAGGGGGCGTTCTCCTACGAGCAGTACTTC. Translated, it gives CASSLQGQGAFSYEQYF.

The V and J genes are TRBV7-9 and TRBJ1-2, with a tentative D call TRBD1 (5 bases). Trimming shortened V by 0 bases and J by 6 bases, and 5 bases separated the two germline ends. The CDR3 spans 12 residues. From germline, CDR1 is SEHNR and CDR2 FQNEAQ (reference sequence). CDR3 coding DNA: TGTGCCAGCAGCTTAGCGACAGATGGCTACACCTTC. Protein sequence: CASSLATDGYTF.

The CDR3 nucleotides are TGTGCCAGCAGACTTACCTATGAAGCTTTCTTT. It specifies CASRLTYEAFF. The chain is built from TRBV6-6 and TRBJ1-1; D is ambiguous. The V end lost 6 bases, the J end lost 7 bases, and 9 bases lay between the germline ends. Looked up from germline, CDR1 is MNHNY and CDR2 is SVGAGI (reference sequence). This CDR3 has 11 amino acids.

The chain uses TRBV7-9 and TRBJ2-5, with a weak D call TRBD2 (6 bases). V lost 2 bases and J 4 bases, leaving 11 bases between the germline ends. This CDR3 comprises 14 residues. Germline assignment: CDR1 SEHNR and CDR2 FQNEAQ (reference sequence). The CDR3 loop is CASSLINGGETQYF. The DNA of the CDR3 is TGTGCCAGCAGCTTAATCAACGGGGGAGAGACCCAGTACTTC.

The chain uses TRBV19 and TRBJ2-6; the D is unclear. The germline V gene has CDR1 LNHDA and CDR2 SQIVND (reference sequence). V was shortened by 8 bases and J by 1 base, with 9 bases between the two germline ends. The CDR3 runs to 14 residues. In DNA, the CDR3 is TGTGCCAGTTCAACAGTATCTGGGGCCAACGTCCTGACTTTC. As protein: CASSTVSGANVLTF.

The V gene is TRBV30, the J gene TRBJ2-1, with D perhaps TRBD1 (5 bases). The germline V gene has CDR1 GTSNPN and CDR2 SVGIG (reference sequence). The CDR3 is 13 residues long. V lost 5 bases and J 4 bases, leaving 12 bases between the germline ends. CDR3 sequence (DNA): TGTGCCTGGGGAAAAGGGGCTTACAATGAGCAGTTCTTC. Translation: CAWGKGAYNEQFF. The full variable domain, with the rest looked up from reference TRBV30 and TRBJ2-1, is SQTIHQWPATLVQPVGSPLSLECTVEGTSNPNLYWYRQAAGRGLQLLFYSVGIGQISSEVPQNLSASRPQDRQFILSSKKLLLSDSGFYLCAWGKGAYNEQFFGPGTRLTVL.

V usage is TRBV11-2 and J usage is TRBJ2-7; tentative D call: TRBD1 (6 bases). CDR1 and CDR2 (germline): SGHAT, FQNNGV. Trimming stripped 6 bases from V and 6 bases from J, with 15 bases between. This CDR3 spans 13 amino acids. CDR3 amino acids: CASSTSGAGEQYF. The CDR3 nucleotides read TGTGCCAGCAGTACCTCAGGGGCCGGCGAGCAGTACTTC.

The V and J genes are TRBV6-1 and TRBJ1-6; D may be TRBD1 (5 bases). The CDR3 covers 17 residues. The V and J ends lost 0 bases and 9 bases respectively, with 18 bases between them. CDR1 is MNHNS, CDR2 SASEGT, per germline. The CDR3 reads CASSEARRVRGGSPLHF. In DNA form, the CDR3 reads TGTGCCAGCAGTGAAGCGCGGAGGGTAAGGGGAGGTTCACCCCTCCACTTT.

V usage is TRBV28 and J usage is TRBJ1-4; 7 positions match TRBD1. Trimming at V came to 5 bases and at J to 8 bases, leaving 14 bases not matched to a gene. Germline CDR1 is MDHEN and CDR2 is SYDVKM. The CDR3 is made up of 16 amino acids. For the CDR3, the DNA is TGTGCCAGCAGTCAGCGTTCCAGACAGGGAGACGAAAAACTGTTTTTT. Translating it yields CASSQRSRQGDEKLFF.

This chain connects TRBV13 to TRBJ2-7; D perhaps matches TRBD1 (5 bases). The CDR3 has 14 residues. The V end lost 2 bases, the J end lost 4 bases, and 12 bases lay between the germline ends. The germline V gene has CDR1 PRHDT and CDR2 FYEKMQ (reference sequence). The CDR3 region has the DNA TGTGCCAGCAGCTTATGGGGCAAAGTGTACGAGCAGTACTTC. Translation: CASSLWGKVYEQYF.

The chain has TRBV13 and TRBJ2-3; 9 positions match TRBD2. This CDR3 is 18 amino acids long. CDR1 PRHDT and CDR2 FYEKMQ come from the germline V gene (reference sequence). V dropped 5 bases and J dropped 1; count of bases not matched to a gene: 13. CDR3 loop: CASSPLGSGGLGTDTQYF. CDR3 bases: TGTGCCAGCAGCCCCCTGGGTAGCGGGGGACTAGGCACAGATACGCAGTATTTT.

V is TRBV9 and J is TRBJ1-5; D is possibly TRBD1 (5 bases). The V end was cut by 0 bases, the J end by 5 bases, with 12 bases between. This CDR3 has 15 residues. Germline V gene lookup returns CDR1 SGDLS and CDR2 YYNGEE. This CDR3 reads CASSVEGEAYQPQHF. CDR3 coding DNA: TGTGCCAGCAGCGTAGAAGGGGAGGCCTATCAGCCCCAGCATTTT.

This clone was found once. This rearrangement joins TRBV7-9 to TRBJ2-3, with 8 bases lining up with TRBD2. Germline V gene sequence: CDR1 SEHNR, CDR2 FQNEAQ (reference sequence). With 1 base clipped from V and 2 bases from J, the junction kept 2 bases outside the gene matches. This CDR3 region has 15 residues. This CDR3 is CASSLGGGHTDTQYF. In DNA form, the CDR3 reads TGTGCCAGCAGCTTAGGCGGGGGGCACACAGATACGCAGTATTTT. Supplemented by reference TRBV7-9 and TRBJ2-3, the full variable domain reads DTGVSQNPRHKITKRGQNVTFRCDPISEHNRLYWYRQTLGQGPEFLTYFQNEAQLEKSRLLSDRFSAERPKGSFSTLEIQRTEQGDSAMYLCASSLGGGHTDTQYFGPGTRLTVL.

The V gene is TRBV1, the J gene TRBJ1-1. TRBV1 is given as a pseudogene. The CDR3 totals 17 residues. The CDR3 is CTSSQTTPGEWNTEAFF. DNA for the CDR3: TGCACCAGCAGCCAAACCACCCCGGGGGAATGGAACACTGAAGCTTTCTTT.

This chain connects TRBV4-3 to TRBJ1-2; D not certain. The germline V and J ends were trimmed by 3 bases and 0 bases, with 8 bases remaining between them. This CDR3 has 14 amino acids. Germline CDR1 and CDR2: LGHNA and YSLEER. CDR3 in DNA: TGCGCCAGCAGCCATTATGGAGCTAACTATGGCTACACCTTC. It codes for CASSHYGANYGYTF.

The genes are TRBV7-6 and TRBJ1-2; 7 bases match TRBD1. Germline values: CDR1 SGHVS, CDR2 FNYEAQ. The trim removed 6 bases at V and 4 bases at J, leaving 23 bases unmatched. There are 19 residues in the CDR3. Written as DNA, the CDR3 is TGTGCCAGCAGTGCAACACCGGGACAGAACTACTGGGGCGTCTATGGCTACACCTTC. Its translation is CASSATPGQNYWGVYGYTF.

The rearrangement joins TRBV7-2 to TRBJ2-5; 7 nucleotides agree with TRBD2. V lost 6 bases to trimming and J lost 4 bases; unmatched junction nucleotides: 14. CDR3 length: 16 residues. Germline-derived CDR1 and CDR2 are SGHTA and FQGNSA. The CDR3 bases are TGTGCCAGCAGACGAGGGGCAACTAGCGCCGGAGAGACCCAGTACTTC. Its translation is CASRRGATSAGETQYF.

The chain recombines TRBV4-1 with TRBJ2-3; tentatively, D is TRBD1 (6 bases). CDR3 length equals 15 residues. Germline CDR1 MGHRA, CDR2 YSYEKL. V gave up 1 base and J gave up 0 bases, with 8 bases separating them. CDR3 residues: CASSQGDTSTDTQYF. In DNA form, the CDR3 reads TGCGCCAGCAGCCAAGGGGACACAAGCACAGATACGCAGTATTTT.

The rearrangement links TRBV27 to TRBJ2-1; 11 bases agree with TRBD2. The CDR3 totals 15 residues. The germline gives CDR1 MNHEY, CDR2 SMNVEV (reference sequence). V lost 6 bases to trimming and J lost 4 bases; unmatched junction nucleotides: 5. In nucleotides, the CDR3 is TGTGCCAGCAGCTTAGCGGGGGGGAGTTACAATGAGCAGTTCTTC. Translation: CASSLAGGSYNEQFF.